This record looks at one TCR beta chain sequence and its context. Those enrolled in Seattle joined during active infection and were followed longitudinally afterward. The sample originates from a study of blood T cell repertoires in COVID-19. Study at large: Acute and convalescent COVID-19 samples came from the United States, Italy and Spain. T cells, B-cell-depleted T cells, or PBMCs supplied cDNA or gDNA.

Here immunoSEQ multiplex PCR was the method, and the copy in TCRdb shows in-frame clones only, minus some. The repertoire includes 90,000 to 100,000 clones, 89% of them detected once, and less than 3% sits in the top ten. Germline V gene data show CDR1 as LNHNV and CDR2 as YYDKDF (reference sequence). This CDR3 has 17 amino acids. V lost 0 bases and J 2 bases, leaving 16 bases between the germline ends. The TCR sequence derives from a man aged 50 to 60 with COVID-19, enrolled during active disease. The chain links TRBV15 to TRBJ1-2, with D uncertain. Sequencing was performed on peripheral blood. CDR3 nucleotides: TGTGCCACCAGCAGAGATCTCTGGGAGGGTGCGAACTATGGCTACACCTTC. Translating gives CATSRDLWEGANYGYTF.